This paragraph reports one TCR beta chain. Germline is not matched at one junction end, which may reflect a read error. These data come from a study of shared T cell receptors in the human thymus. The repertoire was sequenced with immunoSEQ multiplex PCR; TCRdb's copy has only in-frame clones and lacks some. Among over 650,000 clones listed, around 87% were seen once. This same sample was also taken into another study, of human thymus T cells. In that study: Corrective heart surgery yielded the resections from which the thymus tissue came.

This receptor was taken from a boy younger than two with a congenital heart defect. The sequencing input was thymocytes.

CDR3 sequence reads: CASSVDTGPDF. CDR3 DNA sequence: TGTGCCAGCAGCGTAGACACGGGTCCGGATTTT. V gene TRBV9 combines with J gene TRBJ1-5; no definite D call. CDR3 length equals 11 residues. Germline V CDR1 and CDR2: SGDLS, YYNGEE.